This T cell receptor (beta chain) stems from a study of CD8+CD57+ T cells in acquired aplastic anemia. The wider study: DNA from sorted CD4+ and CD8+ cells averaged roughly 3.2 ug.

Profiling of TCR beta VDJ combinations and CDR3 sequences used genomic DNA as template. TCRdb processed the reads anew with MiXCR; each CDR3 protein has one entry. The sample gives under 200,000 distinct CDR3 sequences, approximately 40% of which show up once; over 0.95% is in the top ten. The V end lost 6 bases, the J end lost 2 bases, and 9 bases lay between the germline ends. The CDR3 loop spans 13 amino acids. Germline values: CDR1 LNHNV, CDR2 YYDKDF (reference sequence). Overall study results and limits: Patients and controls were found to share 25 to 30 CD8+ CDR3 sequences.

The sample holds many counts of this clonotype. Its specificity is not known. Sequencing input: sorted CD4+, CD8+, or CD8+CD57+ T cells (not recorded which) from PBMCs. The J gene is TRBJ2-3, the V gene TRBV15; no firm D call. The TCR was taken from a human donor in good health. CDR3 bases: TGTGCCACCAGACCGGGTAACACAGATACGCAGTATTTT. Protein: CATRPGNTDTQYF.